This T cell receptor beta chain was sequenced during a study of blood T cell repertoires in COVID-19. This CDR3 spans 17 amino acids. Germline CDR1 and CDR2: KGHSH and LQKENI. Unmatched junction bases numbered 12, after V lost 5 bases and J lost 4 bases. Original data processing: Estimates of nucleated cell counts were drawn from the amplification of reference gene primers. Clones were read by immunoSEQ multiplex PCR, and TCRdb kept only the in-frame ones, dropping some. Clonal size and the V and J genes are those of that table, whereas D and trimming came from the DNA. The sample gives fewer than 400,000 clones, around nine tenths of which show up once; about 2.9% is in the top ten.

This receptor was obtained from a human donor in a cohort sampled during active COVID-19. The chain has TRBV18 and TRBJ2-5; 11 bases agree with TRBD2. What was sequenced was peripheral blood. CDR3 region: CASSGPLLAGEVETQYF. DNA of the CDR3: TGTGCCAGCTCAGGACCTTTACTAGCGGGAGAGGTAGAGACCCAGTACTTC.